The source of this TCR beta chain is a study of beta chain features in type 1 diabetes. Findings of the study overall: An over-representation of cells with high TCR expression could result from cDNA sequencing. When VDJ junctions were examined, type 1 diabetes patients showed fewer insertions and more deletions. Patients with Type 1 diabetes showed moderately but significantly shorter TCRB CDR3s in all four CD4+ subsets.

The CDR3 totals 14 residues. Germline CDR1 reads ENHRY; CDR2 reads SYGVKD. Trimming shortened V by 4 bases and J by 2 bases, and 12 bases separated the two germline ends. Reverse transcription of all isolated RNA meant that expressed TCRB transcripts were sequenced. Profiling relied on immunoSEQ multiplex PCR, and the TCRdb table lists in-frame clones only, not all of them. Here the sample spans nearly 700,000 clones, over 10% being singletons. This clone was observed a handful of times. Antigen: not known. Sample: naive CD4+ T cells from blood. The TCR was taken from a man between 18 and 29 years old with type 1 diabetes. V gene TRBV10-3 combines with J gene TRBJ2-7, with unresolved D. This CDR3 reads CAISGQDRTYEQYF. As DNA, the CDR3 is TGTGCCATCAGTGGACAAGATCGAACCTACGAGCAGTACTTC.